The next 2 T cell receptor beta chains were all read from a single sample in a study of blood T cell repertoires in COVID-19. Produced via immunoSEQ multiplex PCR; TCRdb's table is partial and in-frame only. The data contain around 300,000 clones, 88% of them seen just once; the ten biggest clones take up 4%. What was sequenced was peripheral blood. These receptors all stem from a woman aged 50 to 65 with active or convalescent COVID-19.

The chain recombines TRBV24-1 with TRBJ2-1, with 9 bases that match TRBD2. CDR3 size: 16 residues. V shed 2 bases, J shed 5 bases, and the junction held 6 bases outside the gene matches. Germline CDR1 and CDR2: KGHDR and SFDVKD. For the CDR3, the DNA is TGTGCCACCAGTGATTCCGGGACTAGCAGTCACAATGAGCAGTTCTTC. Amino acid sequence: CATSDSGTSSHNEQFF.

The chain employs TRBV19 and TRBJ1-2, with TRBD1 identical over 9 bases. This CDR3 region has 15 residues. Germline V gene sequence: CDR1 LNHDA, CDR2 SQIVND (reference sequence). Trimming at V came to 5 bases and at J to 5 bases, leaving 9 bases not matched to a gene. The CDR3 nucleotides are TGTGCCAGTAGTTTTTCGACAGGGGGGGAATATGGCTACACCTTC. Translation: CASSFSTGGEYGYTF.